The table lists the clone carrying this T cell receptor (beta chain) with a few counts. Its antigen is unidentified. This CDR3 is also generated by other DNA sequences in the sample. No patient escaped relapse after autologous stem cell transplantation, and brentuximab vedotin exposure varied. CDR1 is SGHVS and CDR2 is FQNEAQ in the germline V gene. V lost 1 base and J lost 3, with 8 bases in between. The CDR3 extends over 14 amino acids. Some clones are missing from TCRdb's copy, which holds only in-frame ones; the method was immunoSEQ multiplex PCR. This table holds tens of thousands of clones, roughly 78% found once. This sample was included in a study of PD-1 blockade in classical Hodgkin lymphoma. About the research overall: Patients were dosed intravenously with nivolumab at 3 mg/kg every 2 weeks.

Study-wide findings and caveats: Unlike CD8+ TCR diversity, which did not rise significantly by C4D1, CD4+ TCR diversity did.

The source was peripheral blood mononuclear cells (PBMCs), collected at baseline. The chain has TRBV7-8 and TRBJ2-3; perhaps TRBD2 as D (6 bases). The receptor's source is a human donor with classical Hodgkin lymphoma. The CDR3, as DNA: TGTGCCAGCAGCTTAGGAGCGGGTACAGATACGCAGTATTTT. It specifies CASSLGAGTDTQYF.